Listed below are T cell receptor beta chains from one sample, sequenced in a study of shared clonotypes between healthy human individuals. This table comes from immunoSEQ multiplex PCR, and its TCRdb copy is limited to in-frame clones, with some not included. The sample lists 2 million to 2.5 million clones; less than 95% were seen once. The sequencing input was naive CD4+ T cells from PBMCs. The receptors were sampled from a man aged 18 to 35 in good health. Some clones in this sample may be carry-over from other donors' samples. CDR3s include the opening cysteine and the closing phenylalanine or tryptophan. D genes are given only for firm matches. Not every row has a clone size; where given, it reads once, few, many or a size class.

TGTGCCAGCAGCTTCCCCAAGAGGGGGGAGGGGAACTACGAGCAGTACTTC CASSFPKRGEGNYEQYF NA NA TRBJ2-7 TRBV7-7
TGCGCCAGCCTCTTGGGGCCCTCTGGGGCCAACGTCCTGACTTTC CASLLGPSGANVLTF NA NA TRBJ2-6 TRBV5-1
TGTGCCAGTACAGGGACAGGGCAAACCGGGGAGCTGTTTTTT CASTGTGQTGELFF TRBD1 NA TRBJ2-2 TRBV9
TGTGCCAGCCTGCGGGAGGGGGCGATTGGAAACACCATATATTTT CASLREGAIGNTIYF TRBD1 NA TRBJ1-3 TRBV2
TGTGCCAGCAGCGAGTCGTACAGGGTTCGCGGGAGAGGATACGAGCAGTACTTC CASSESYRVRGRGYEQYF NA NA TRBJ2-7 TRBV9
TGTGCCAGCAGCTTAATAGCGGGAGGGCCTGGGACCGGGGAGCTGTTTTTT CASSLIAGGPGTGELFF TRBD2 NA TRBJ2-2 TRBV7-3
TGTGCCAGCAGCGTAGCTTATGGGTTTTTCTACGAGCAGTACTTC CASSVAYGFFYEQYF NA NA TRBJ2-7 TRBV9
TGTGCCAGCAGCGGTAGCGGGGAGCAGTTCTTC CASSGSGEQFF TRBD2 NA TRBJ2-1 TRBV7-3
TGCGCCAGCAGTGAGTCCCTGAGGTCACCCCTCCACTTT CASSESLRSPLHF NA NA TRBJ1-6 TRBV10-1
TGTGCCAGCTCACCGGGACAGGGAAGGGAGACCCAGTACTTC CASSPGQGRETQYF TRBD1 once TRBJ2-5 TRBV18
TGTGCCAGCAGCCGCGACCCCTACTTGGGGGACTATGGCTACACCTTC CASSRDPYLGDYGYTF NA NA TRBJ1-2 TRBV11-1
TGTGCCAGCAGTTACTCGAGTGAGGGTGAGCAGTTCTTC CASSYSSEGEQFF NA NA TRBJ2-1 TRBV6-5
TGTGCCAGCAGTTCGCCTCAGGGGACGGGTCACAATGAGCAGTTCTTC CASSSPQGTGHNEQFF NA NA TRBJ2-1 TRBV28
TGCGCCAGCAGCCTCTCCGGGACTAGCGGGAGGGCCGTCACCGGGGAGCTGTTTTTT CASSLSGTSGRAVTGELFF TRBD2 NA TRBJ2-2 TRBV4-1
TGTGCCAGCAGCTTAGCCGGACTAGCGGGAGGGCAAGAGACCCAGTACTTC CASSLAGLAGGQETQYF TRBD2 NA TRBJ2-5 TRBV11-2
TGTGCCAGCTCATCCACCGAGGGCCTGAGCTCCTACGAGCAGTACTTC CASSSTEGLSSYEQYF NA once TRBJ2-7 TRBV18
TGTGCCAGCAGCCGACAGGCTTTGACAGATACGCAGTATTTT CASSRQALTDTQYF NA once TRBJ2-3 TRBV7-2
TGTGCCAGCAGCTTAGATCTAACGGACACCGGGGAGCTGTTTTTT CASSLDLTDTGELFF NA NA TRBJ2-2 TRBV11-2
TGTGCCAGCAGTGACTCATTCAGCGTGGGGGAGACCCAGTACTTC CASSDSFSVGETQYF NA once TRBJ2-5 TRBV6-1
TGTGCCAGCAGAACCCAACGGGGGGCGCTGGGTAGCGAGCAGTACTTC CASRTQRGALGSEQYF NA NA TRBJ2-7 TRBV6-6
TGTGCCAGTAGTGAACAGCGGACTGACACAGATACGCAGTATTTT CASSEQRTDTDTQYF NA few TRBJ2-3 TRBV19
TGTGCCAGCAGTGTTGGGATCCCCGGGACCCAGTACTTC CASSVGIPGTQYF NA NA TRBJ2-5 TRBV2